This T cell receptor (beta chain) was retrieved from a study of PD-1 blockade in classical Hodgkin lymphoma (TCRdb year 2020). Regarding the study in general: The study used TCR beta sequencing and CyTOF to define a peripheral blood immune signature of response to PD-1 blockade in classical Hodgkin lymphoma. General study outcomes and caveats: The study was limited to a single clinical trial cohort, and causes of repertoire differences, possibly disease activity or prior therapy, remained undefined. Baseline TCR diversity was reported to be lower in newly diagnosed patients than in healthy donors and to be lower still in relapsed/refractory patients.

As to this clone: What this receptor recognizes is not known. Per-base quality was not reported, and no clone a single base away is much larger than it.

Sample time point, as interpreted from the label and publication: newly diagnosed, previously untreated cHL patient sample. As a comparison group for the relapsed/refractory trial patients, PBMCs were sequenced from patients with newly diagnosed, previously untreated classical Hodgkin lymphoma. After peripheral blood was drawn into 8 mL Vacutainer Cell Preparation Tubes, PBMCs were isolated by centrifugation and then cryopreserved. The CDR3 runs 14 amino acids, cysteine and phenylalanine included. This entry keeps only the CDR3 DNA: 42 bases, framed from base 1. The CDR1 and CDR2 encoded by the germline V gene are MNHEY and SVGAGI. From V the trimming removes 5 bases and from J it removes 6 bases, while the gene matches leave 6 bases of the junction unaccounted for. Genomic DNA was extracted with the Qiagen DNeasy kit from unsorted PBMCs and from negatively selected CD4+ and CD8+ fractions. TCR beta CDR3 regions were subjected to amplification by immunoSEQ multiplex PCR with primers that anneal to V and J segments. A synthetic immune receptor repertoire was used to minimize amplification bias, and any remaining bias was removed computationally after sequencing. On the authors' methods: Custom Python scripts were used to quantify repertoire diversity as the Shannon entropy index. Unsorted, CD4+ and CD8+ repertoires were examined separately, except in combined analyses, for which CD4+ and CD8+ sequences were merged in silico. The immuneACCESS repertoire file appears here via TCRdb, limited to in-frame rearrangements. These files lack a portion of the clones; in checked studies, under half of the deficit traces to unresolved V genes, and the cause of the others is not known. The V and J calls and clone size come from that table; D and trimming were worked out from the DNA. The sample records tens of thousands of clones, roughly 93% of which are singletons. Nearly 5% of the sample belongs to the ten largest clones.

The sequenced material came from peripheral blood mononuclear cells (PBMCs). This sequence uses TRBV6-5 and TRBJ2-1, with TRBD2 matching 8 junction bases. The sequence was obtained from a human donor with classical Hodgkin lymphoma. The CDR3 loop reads CASSAGLVANEQFF. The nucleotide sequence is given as TGTGCCAGCAGTGCGGGACTAGTAGCCAATGAGCAGTTCTTC.